Listed here are 13 T cell receptor beta chains from one sample, sequenced in a study of T-cell reconstitution after alpha-beta-depleted transplantation in children. Preparation of the TCRbeta library was carried out with unique molecular identifiers. TCRdb reprocessed the PCR reads via MiXCR and lists one record per CDR3 protein. The sample includes 450,000 to 600,000 distinct CDR3 sequences, 30% to 35% of them seen just once. Sequences were derived from PBMCs from the stem cell graft donor, sampled from the stem cell graft. These receptors were collected from a human donor who donated a stem cell graft to a child with aplastic anemia.

In its sample, this clonotype was seen a few times. This chain links TRBV7-2 with TRBJ2-1; a possible D gene is TRBD2 (6 bases). The CDR3 covers 16 residues. CDR1 is SGHTA and CDR2 is FQGNSA in the germline V gene. The ends were cut back, 4 bases at V and 4 bases at J, with 17 bases in the middle. The CDR3 region has the DNA TGTGCCAGCAGCTCACCTAGCGACCTCGGTTACAATGAGCAGTTCTTC. Encoded protein: CASSSPSDLGYNEQFF.

This chain connects TRBV7-3 to TRBJ2-1; a weak D match, TRBD1 (5 bases). This CDR3 is 13 amino acids long. CDR1 is SGHTA and CDR2 is FQGTGA in the germline V gene. V was cut by 3 bases and J by 6 bases, with 9 bases left in between. The CDR3 DNA follows: TGTGCCAGCAGCTTCCCAGGGATCAATGAGCAGTTCTTC. It specifies CASSFPGINEQFF.

This clonotype was picked up a small number of times. The chain has TRBV29-1 and TRBJ1-1; D may be TRBD1 (5 bases). CDR3 size: 15 residues. CDR1 SQVTM and CDR2 ANQGSEA come from the germline V gene. With 1 base removed from V and 1 base from J, the gap between germline ends came to 13 bases. Here the CDR3 reads CSVEGPGRQNTEAFF. The CDR3 DNA follows: TGCAGCGTTGAAGGACCGGGACGGCAGAACACTGAAGCTTTCTTT. Looking up the rest from reference TRBV29-1 and TRBJ1-1 gives the full variable domain: SAVISQKPSRDICQRGTSLTIQCQVDSQVTMMFWYRQQPGQSLTLIATANQGSEATYESGFVIDKFPISRPNLTFSTLTVSNMSPEDSSIYLCSVEGPGRQNTEAFFGQGTRLTVV.

The chain couples TRBV5-5 to TRBJ1-4; D is unresolved. Trimming removed 0 bases at V and 2 bases at J, with 8 bases between. Germline V gene lookup returns CDR1 SGHKS and CDR2 YYEKEE (reference sequence). CDR3 length: 15 amino acids. CDR3 DNA: TGTGCCAGCAGCTTGGATTGGGTGACTAATGAAAAACTGTTTTTT. This sequence encodes CASSLDWVTNEKLFF.

The chain recombines TRBV6-1 with TRBJ1-1, with D tentatively TRBD1 (5 bases). CDR1 and CDR2 from the germline V gene are MNHNS and SASEGT. The CDR3 is 13 amino acids. Trimming pared 3 bases from V and 3 bases from J, leaving 8 bases between. The CDR3 coding sequence is TGTGCCAGCAGTGACCAGGGCTACACTGAAGCTTTCTTT. Its translation: CASSDQGYTEAFF.

This rearrangement joins TRBV20-1 to TRBJ2-5; possibly TRBD1 for D (5 bases). The ends were cut back, 2 bases at V and 5 bases at J, with 15 bases in the middle. The CDR3 spans 14 residues. Germline assignment: CDR1 DFQATT and CDR2 SNEGSKA (reference sequence). CDR3 sequence (DNA): TGCAGTGCTAGATCGTACGAAGGGGTGGAGACCCAGTACTTC. Protein product: CSARSYEGVETQYF.

The rearrangement links TRBV5-1 to TRBJ2-1, with 14 bases that match TRBD2. Unmatched junction bases numbered 9, after V lost 4 bases and J lost 12 bases. This CDR3 contains 15 residues. Germline-derived CDR1 and CDR2 are SGHRS and YFSETQ. CDR3 sequence: CASSPGTSGGFGQFF. The CDR3 DNA sequence: TGCGCCAGCAGCCCCGGGACTAGCGGGGGCTTTGGGCAGTTCTTC. The whole variable domain, remainder taken from reference TRBV5-1 and TRBJ2-1, is KAGVTQTPRYLIKTRGQQVTLSCSPISGHRSVSWYQQTPGQGLQFLFEYFSETQRNKGNFPGRFSGRQFSNSRSEMNVSTLELGDSALYLCASSPGTSGGFGQFFGPGTRLTVL.

The rearrangement links TRBV7-9 to TRBJ1-4, with a tentative D call TRBD1 (6 bases). V lost 1 base and J lost 8, with 17 bases in between. Germline values: CDR1 SEHNR, CDR2 FQNEAQ (reference sequence). The CDR3 is 16 residues long. The CDR3, as DNA: TGTGCCAGCAGCTTAGGCCGAGGGGGGGCGCGAGAAAAACTGTTTTTT. Protein sequence: CASSLGRGGAREKLFF.

V and J are TRBV29-1 and TRBJ1-1; TRBD1 is a possible D gene (6 bases). Trimming took off 3 bases at V and 3 bases at J, with 14 bases between the two ends. CDR1 and CDR2 from the germline V gene are SQVTM and ANQGSEA. The CDR3 has 14 residues. CDR3 protein: CSVEIRGGHTEAFF. DNA of the CDR3: TGCAGCGTTGAGATACGTGGGGGCCACACTGAAGCTTTCTTT.

The rearrangement links TRBV5-1 to TRBJ1-1, with 7 bases that match TRBD1. This CDR3 comprises 13 residues. Trimming took 0 bases from V and 7 from J; bases not matched to a gene: 3. The germline gives CDR1 SGHRS, CDR2 YFSETQ. The DNA for the CDR3 is TGCGCCAGCAGCTTGGGCAGGGACAGTGAAGCTTTCTTT. Its protein is CASSLGRDSEAFF.

The J gene is TRBJ2-7, the V gene TRBV19, with TRBD1 matching over 9 bases. The ends lost 2 bases at V and 6 bases at J; junction bases unmatched: 5. Germline CDR1 LNHDA, CDR2 SQIVND (reference sequence). This CDR3 is built from 14 residues. The CDR3 DNA reads TGTGCCAGTAGTATAACCCGGACAGGGGTCGAGCAGTACTTC. Its translation: CASSITRTGVEQYF. Together with reference TRBV19 and TRBJ2-7, the CDR3 gives the full variable domain: DGGITQSPKYLFRKEGQNVTLSCEQNLNHDAMYWYRQDPGQGLRLIYYSQIVNDFQKGDIAEGYSVSREKKESFPLTVTSAQKNPTAFYLCASSITRTGVEQYFGPGTRLTVT.

This clonotype turned up a few times. The chain carries TRBV20-1 and TRBJ2-7, with TRBD2 identical over 7 bases. V dropped 4 bases and J dropped 4; count of bases not matched to a gene: 10. CDR1 DFQATT and CDR2 SNEGSKA come from the germline V gene (reference sequence). The CDR3 has 14 residues. CDR3: CSATRAGAVYEQYF. DNA for the CDR3: TGCAGTGCTACCCGCGCGGGAGCAGTGTACGAGCAGTACTTC.

This clonotype was found a few times. CDR3 amino acids: CSAPKLAGVAGELFF. The CDR3 nucleotides are TGCAGTGCTCCTAAATTAGCGGGAGTGGCGGGGGAGCTGTTTTTT. V gene TRBV20-1 combines with J gene TRBJ2-2; 9 nucleotides agree with TRBD2. V shed 5 bases, J shed 8 bases, and the junction held 12 bases outside the gene matches. Per the germline V gene, CDR1 is DFQATT and CDR2 is SNEGSKA (reference sequence). The CDR3 covers 15 residues.